This T cell receptor beta chain was identified in a study of OX40 agonist ivuxolimab in advanced cancers. The wider study: An anti-OX40 (CD134) antibody with agonistic activity, ivuxolimab, was administered to patients. General study results and limits: Several nonresponders also turned out to have low normalized T-cell clonal expansion. There were, on average, more expanded clones in CD8+ T cells than in CD4+.

V gave up 3 bases and J gave up 3 bases; unmatched junction bases: 8. CDR1 SNHLY and CDR2 FYNNEI come from the germline V gene. The CDR3 covers 15 residues. TCRdb's copy holds only in-frame clones and misses some; the assay was immunoSEQ multiplex PCR. The profile shows about 70,000 clones, roughly nine tenths of them singletons. On this clone: Its antigen is unknown.

Researchers took blood at baseline, on cycle 4 day 1, and on cycle 7 day 1. The chain recombines TRBV2 with TRBJ2-7; 7 bases are shared with TRBD2. The sample was CD4+ or CD8+ T cells sorted from blood, taken in a trial of the OX40 agonist ivuxolimab. This clonotype was obtained from an adult with an advanced solid tumor such as melanoma, head and neck, liver or kidney cancer. In DNA, the CDR3 is TGTGCCAGCAGTGACGGGGGAGGGGACTACTACGAGCAGTACTTC. It specifies CASSDGGGDYYEQYF.